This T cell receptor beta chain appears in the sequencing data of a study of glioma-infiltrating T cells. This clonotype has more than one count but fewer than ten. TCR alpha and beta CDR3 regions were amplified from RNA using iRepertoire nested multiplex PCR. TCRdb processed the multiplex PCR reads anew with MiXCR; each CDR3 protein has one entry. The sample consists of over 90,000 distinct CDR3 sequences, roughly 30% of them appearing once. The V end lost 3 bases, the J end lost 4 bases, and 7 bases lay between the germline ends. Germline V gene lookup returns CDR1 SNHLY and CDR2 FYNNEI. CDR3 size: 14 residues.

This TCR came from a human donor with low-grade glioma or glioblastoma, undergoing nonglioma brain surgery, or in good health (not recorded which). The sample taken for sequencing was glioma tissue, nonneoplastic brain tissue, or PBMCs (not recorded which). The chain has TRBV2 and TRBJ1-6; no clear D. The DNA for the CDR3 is TGTGCCAGCAGTGAGACGGTGTATAATTCACCCCTCCACTTT. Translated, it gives CASSETVYNSPLHF.